This TCR beta chain was profiled in a study of blood T cells in healthy people across ages. Notes on the study in general: Higher diversity and more naive CD4+ cells were features of long-lived donors, compared to aged donors.

A few counts support this clonotype. The target antigen is unknown. Germline loops: CDR1 DFQATT, CDR2 SNEGSKA (reference sequence). The CDR3 runs to 18 residues. V lost 0 bases and J lost 5; bases outside the gene matches: 11. Combining a sample-barcoded 5' primer with a J-beta primer mix, a second PCR ran for about 6 to 12 cycles. TCRdb itself ran the 5' RACE reads through MiXCR, one entry per CDR3 protein. The sample has around 700,000 distinct CDR3 sequences, around 25% seen once; the top ten hold 9.4%. These same records also appear under a second study, on T cells of mothers and their children.

This sequence was found in a boy between 10 and 17 years old in good health. Material for sequencing was blood. The chain joins TRBV20-1 to TRBJ2-1, with 12 positions matching TRBD2. This CDR3 is CSARDLTTSGGPNNEQFF. The CDR3 DNA sequence: TGCAGTGCTAGAGATCTTACGACTAGCGGGGGACCGAACAATGAGCAGTTCTTC.